Listed below are T cell receptor beta chains from one sample, sequenced in a study of T cells in Graves' hyperthyroidism and ophthalmopathy. TCRdb called the multiplex PCR reads again in MiXCR, with one record for every CDR3 protein. The sample yields around 300,000 distinct CDR3 sequences, around 14% seen once. Material: blood. The receptors shown here come from a woman aged 25-40 years with Graves' hyperthyroidism. Both conserved end residues are part of each CDR3. The order of the fields is V gene, D gene, J gene, clone size, CDR3 length, CDR3 protein, CDR3 DNA. The D gene is left open where the match is weak. Only some rows state a clone size, as once, few, many or a class for expanded clones.

v_gene: TRBV5-1; d_gene: TRBD2; j_gene: TRBJ2-2; abundance: few; len: 15; CDR3aa: CASSPVAGNVGELFF; CDR3nt: TGCGCCAGCAGCCCGGTAGCGGGAAATGTCGGGGAGCTGTTTTTT
v_gene: TRBV12-3/TRBV12-4; d_gene: TRBD1; j_gene: TRBJ1-1; abundance: many; len: 14; CDR3aa: CASRDRVGGTEAFF; CDR3nt: TGTGCCAGCAGGGACAGGGTCGGGGGCACTGAAGCTTTCTTT
v_gene: TRBV7-2; d_gene: TRBD2; j_gene: TRBJ2-3; abundance: many; len: 15; CDR3aa: CASSYSSGPGGTQYF; CDR3nt: TGTGCCAGCAGCTACTCTAGCGGCCCGGGCGGTACGCAGTATTTT
v_gene: TRBV7-2; d_gene: TRBD1; j_gene: TRBJ1-2; abundance: few; len: 14; CDR3aa: CASSPLTGDHGYTF; CDR3nt: TGTGCCAGCAGCCCATTGACAGGGGATCATGGCTACACCTTC
v_gene: TRBV6-1; d_gene: -; j_gene: TRBJ1-1; abundance: many; len: 13; CDR3aa: CASSISPNTEAFF; CDR3nt: TGTGCCAGCAGTATATCTCCGAACACTGAAGCTTTCTTT
v_gene: TRBV25-1; d_gene: -; j_gene: TRBJ1-2; abundance: -; len: 14; CDR3aa: CASSRAVGAYGYTF; CDR3nt: TGTGCCAGCAGTCGCGCGGTCGGGGCGTATGGCTACACCTTC
v_gene: TRBV9; d_gene: -; j_gene: TRBJ1-1; abundance: many; len: 13; CDR3aa: CASSVGSGTEAFF; CDR3nt: TGTGCCAGCAGCGTAGGGTCCGGGACTGAAGCTTTCTTT
v_gene: TRBV7-9; d_gene: TRBD2; j_gene: TRBJ2-7; abundance: -; len: 13; CDR3aa: CASSPLAGAEQYF; CDR3nt: TGTGCCAGCAGCCCTCTAGCGGGAGCCGAGCAGTACTTC
v_gene: TRBV18; d_gene: TRBD2; j_gene: TRBJ2-5; abundance: few; len: 14; CDR3aa: CASSPSAGEETQYF; CDR3nt: TGTGCCAGCTCACCTTCAGCGGGAGAAGAGACCCAGTACTTC
v_gene: TRBV20-1; d_gene: -; j_gene: TRBJ2-7; abundance: -; len: 14; CDR3aa: CSAPRGLSRYEQYF; CDR3nt: TGCAGTGCACCCCGGGGACTCAGCCGCTACGAGCAGTACTTC
v_gene: TRBV15; d_gene: TRBD2; j_gene: TRBJ2-1; abundance: -; len: 16; CDR3aa: CATSPRDLAGIPGQFF; CDR3nt: TGTGCCACCAGCCCGAGGGATCTAGCGGGAATTCCGGGGCAGTTCTTC
v_gene: TRBV6-1; d_gene: -; j_gene: TRBJ1-1; abundance: many; len: 12; CDR3aa: CASRYIDTEAFF; CDR3nt: TGTGCCAGCAGGTACATTGACACTGAAGCTTTCTTT
v_gene: TRBV29-1; d_gene: -; j_gene: TRBJ2-3; abundance: -; len: 13; CDR3aa: CSVVHGFADTQYF; CDR3nt: TGCAGCGTTGTCCACGGGTTTGCAGATACGCAGTATTTT
v_gene: TRBV2; d_gene: -; j_gene: TRBJ1-5; abundance: -; len: 15; CDR3aa: CASSGQILQTQPQHF; CDR3nt: TGTGCCAGCAGTGGCCAAATCTTACAGACGCAGCCCCAGCATTTT
v_gene: TRBV15; d_gene: TRBD2; j_gene: TRBJ2-2; abundance: -; len: 15; CDR3aa: CATSPGASGTGELFF; CDR3nt: TGTGCCACCAGCCCAGGGGCTAGCGGGACCGGGGAGCTGTTTTTT
v_gene: TRBV12-3/TRBV12-4; d_gene: -; j_gene: TRBJ2-1; abundance: -; len: 14; CDR3aa: CASARNKGVGEQFF; CDR3nt: TGTGCCAGCGCACGAAACAAAGGCGTGGGTGAGCAGTTCTTC
v_gene: TRBV12-3/TRBV12-4; d_gene: TRBD1; j_gene: TRBJ1-6; abundance: few; len: 16; CDR3aa: CASSAQGGSYNSPLHF; CDR3nt: TGTGCCAGCAGCGCTCAGGGGGGCTCCTATAATTCACCCCTCCACTTT
v_gene: TRBV11-2; d_gene: TRBD2; j_gene: TRBJ2-7; abundance: many; len: 15; CDR3aa: CASRPGTSGTYEQYF; CDR3nt: TGTGCCAGCAGGCCCGGGACTAGTGGGACCTACGAGCAGTACTTC
v_gene: TRBV4-2; d_gene: -; j_gene: TRBJ2-7; abundance: -; len: 14; CDR3aa: CASSQAGDRGEQYF; CDR3nt: TGTGCCAGCAGCCAAGCGGGCGACCGCGGCGAGCAGTACTTC
v_gene: TRBV28; d_gene: TRBD1; j_gene: TRBJ2-7; abundance: many; len: 14; CDR3aa: CASSGGFPTYEQYF; CDR3nt: TGTGCCAGCTCAGGGGGTTTCCCTACCTACGAGCAGTACTTC
v_gene: TRBV10-3; d_gene: -; j_gene: TRBJ2-3; abundance: -; len: 15; CDR3aa: CAISGEGPNTDTQYF; CDR3nt: TGTGCCATCAGTGGCGAGGGGCCCAACACAGATACGCAGTATTTT
v_gene: TRBV2; d_gene: -; j_gene: TRBJ2-7; abundance: many; len: 12; CDR3aa: CASSERGYEQYF; CDR3nt: TGTGCCAGCAGTGAAAGGGGTTACGAGCAGTACTTC
v_gene: TRBV20-1; d_gene: TRBD1; j_gene: TRBJ2-1; abundance: many; len: 14; CDR3aa: CSAGDSSSYNEQFF; CDR3nt: TGCAGTGCTGGGGACAGCAGCTCCTACAATGAGCAGTTCTTC
v_gene: TRBV28; d_gene: -; j_gene: TRBJ2-1; abundance: many; len: 11; CDR3aa: CASRVGTEQFF; CDR3nt: TGTGCCAGCAGGGTAGGAACTGAGCAGTTCTTC
v_gene: TRBV28; d_gene: TRBD2; j_gene: TRBJ2-5; abundance: many; len: 15; CDR3aa: CASGEGLAGVETQYF; CDR3nt: TGTGCCAGTGGGGAGGGACTAGCGGGAGTAGAGACCCAGTACTTC
v_gene: TRBV11-2; d_gene: TRBD2; j_gene: TRBJ2-2; abundance: many; len: 17; CDR3aa: CASSRPSGNQPNGELFF; CDR3nt: TGTGCCAGCAGCAGACCTAGCGGGAATCAGCCCAACGGGGAGCTGTTTTTT
v_gene: TRBV18; d_gene: -; j_gene: TRBJ1-2; abundance: few; len: 14; CDR3aa: CASSPSSEGYGYTF; CDR3nt: TGTGCCAGCTCACCCTCGTCCGAGGGGTATGGCTACACCTTC
v_gene: TRBV2; d_gene: -; j_gene: TRBJ2-3; abundance: many; len: 12; CDR3aa: CASRDRRDTQYF; CDR3nt: TGTGCCAGCAGGGATAGAAGGGATACGCAGTATTTT
v_gene: TRBV6-1; d_gene: -; j_gene: TRBJ2-5; abundance: many; len: 13; CDR3aa: CASSSQGQETQYF; CDR3nt: TGTGCCAGCAGTTCCCAGGGGCAGGAGACCCAGTACTTC
v_gene: TRBV2; d_gene: -; j_gene: TRBJ1-6; abundance: many; len: 13; CDR3aa: CASSESLNSPLHF; CDR3nt: TGTGCCAGCAGTGAGAGTCTGAATTCACCCCTCCACTTT
v_gene: TRBV12-3/TRBV12-4; d_gene: -; j_gene: TRBJ1-5; abundance: many; len: 13; CDR3aa: CASSLGGYQPQHF; CDR3nt: TGTGCCAGCAGTTTAGGCGGCTATCAGCCCCAGCATTTT
v_gene: TRBV7-8; d_gene: TRBD1; j_gene: TRBJ1-2; abundance: many; len: 16; CDR3aa: CASSSSRTGGEDGYTF; CDR3nt: TGTGCCAGCAGCTCCTCCCGTACAGGGGGCGAAGATGGCTACACCTTC
v_gene: TRBV20-1; d_gene: -; j_gene: TRBJ2-4; abundance: -; len: 14; CDR3aa: CSASLAAGGNIQYF; CDR3nt: TGCAGTGCTAGTCTAGCCGCCGGGGGAAACATTCAGTACTTC
v_gene: TRBV5-1; d_gene: TRBD2; j_gene: TRBJ2-1; abundance: -; len: 15; CDR3aa: CASSASSGRGNEQFF; CDR3nt: TGCGCCAGCAGCGCGAGTAGCGGGAGGGGCAATGAGCAGTTCTTC
v_gene: TRBV6-2/TRBV6-3; d_gene: TRBD2; j_gene: TRBJ2-3; abundance: many; len: 14; CDR3aa: CASQKARGGDTQYF; CDR3nt: TGTGCCAGCCAGAAGGCTCGGGGGGGAGATACGCAGTATTTT
v_gene: TRBV6-2/TRBV6-3; d_gene: -; j_gene: TRBJ2-1; abundance: many; len: 14; CDR3aa: CASGDLGNYNEQFF; CDR3nt: TGTGCCAGCGGGGACCTCGGGAATTACAATGAGCAGTTCTTC
v_gene: TRBV20-1; d_gene: -; j_gene: TRBJ1-1; abundance: -; len: 12; CDR3aa: CSARDFPGKAFF; CDR3nt: TGCAGTGCTAGAGATTTTCCCGGGAAAGCTTTCTTT
v_gene: TRBV4-3; d_gene: -; j_gene: TRBJ2-4; abundance: -; len: 17; CDR3aa: CASSQDETRWAKNIQYF; CDR3nt: TGCGCCAGCAGCCAAGATGAGACCCGTTGGGCCAAAAACATTCAGTACTTC
v_gene: TRBV12-3/TRBV12-4; d_gene: -; j_gene: TRBJ2-3; abundance: -; len: 19; CDR3aa: CASSFGGLGGRGRPDTQYF; CDR3nt: TGTGCCAGCAGTTTCGGGGGGCTGGGAGGGAGAGGGAGACCAGATACGCAGTATTTT
v_gene: TRBV3-1; d_gene: TRBD2; j_gene: TRBJ2-7; abundance: -; len: 15; CDR3aa: CASSLGTRAYNEQYF; CDR3nt: TGTGCCAGCAGCCTCGGGACTAGGGCGTACAATGAGCAGTACTTC
v_gene: TRBV12-3/TRBV12-4; d_gene: -; j_gene: TRBJ2-3; abundance: many; len: 15; CDR3aa: CASSFGQGHTDTQYF; CDR3nt: TGTGCCAGCAGTTTCGGGCAGGGTCACACAGATACGCAGTATTTT
v_gene: TRBV6-1; d_gene: -; j_gene: TRBJ2-7; abundance: many; len: 11; CDR3aa: CATTDSYEQYF; CDR3nt: TGTGCCACTACGGACTCGTACGAGCAGTACTTC
v_gene: TRBV3-1; d_gene: -; j_gene: TRBJ2-7; abundance: many; len: 14; CDR3aa: CASSQGDGGYEQYF; CDR3nt: TGTGCCAGCAGCCAAGGCGACGGAGGCTACGAGCAGTACTTC
v_gene: TRBV20-1; d_gene: TRBD1; j_gene: TRBJ2-7; abundance: few; len: 13; CDR3aa: CSAPGQGAKEQYF; CDR3nt: TGCAGTGCCCCGGGACAGGGGGCCAAAGAGCAGTACTTC
v_gene: TRBV6-2/TRBV6-3; d_gene: TRBD2; j_gene: TRBJ2-1; abundance: once; len: 15; CDR3aa: CASSSTSGRHNEQFF; CDR3nt: TGTGCCAGCAGCTCAACTAGCGGACGTCACAATGAGCAGTTCTTC
v_gene: TRBV12-5; d_gene: TRBD1; j_gene: TRBJ2-3; abundance: -; len: 13; CDR3aa: CASNRGGTDTQYF; CDR3nt: TGTGCTAGCAACAGGGGTGGCACAGATACGCAGTATTTT
v_gene: TRBV20-1; d_gene: -; j_gene: TRBJ2-7; abundance: many; len: 10; CDR3aa: CSARVHEQYF; CDR3nt: TGCAGTGCTAGAGTTCACGAGCAGTACTTC
v_gene: TRBV2; d_gene: TRBD2; j_gene: TRBJ2-1; abundance: many; len: 15; CDR3aa: CASGRTSGNYDEQFF; CDR3nt: TGTGCCAGCGGCAGGACTAGCGGTAATTACGATGAGCAGTTCTTC
v_gene: TRBV28; d_gene: -; j_gene: TRBJ1-5; abundance: many; len: 16; CDR3aa: CASNPFWGDSNQPQHF; CDR3nt: TGTGCCAGCAACCCTTTCTGGGGGGATAGCAATCAGCCCCAGCATTTT
v_gene: TRBV11-2; d_gene: TRBD1; j_gene: TRBJ2-5; abundance: many; len: 15; CDR3aa: CASSFGTATRETQYF; CDR3nt: TGTGCCAGCAGCTTCGGGACAGCGACAAGGGAGACCCAGTACTTC
v_gene: TRBV13; d_gene: TRBD2; j_gene: TRBJ2-5; abundance: -; len: 15; CDR3aa: CASSAGLAGEETQYF; CDR3nt: TGTGCCAGCAGCGCGGGACTAGCGGGCGAAGAGACCCAGTACTTC
v_gene: TRBV6-6; d_gene: -; j_gene: TRBJ2-1; abundance: many; len: 11; CDR3aa: CASSYPGEQFF; CDR3nt: TGTGCCAGCAGTTACCCCGGTGAGCAGTTCTTC
v_gene: TRBV28; d_gene: -; j_gene: TRBJ1-3; abundance: few; len: 11; CDR3aa: CASSFCGHHIF; CDR3nt: TGTGCCAGCAGTTTTTGTGGACACCATATATTT
v_gene: TRBV6-9; d_gene: -; j_gene: TRBJ1-4; abundance: -; len: 17; CDR3aa: CASSYPPGSLVNEKLFF; CDR3nt: TGTGCCAGCAGTTACCCGCCAGGATCACTTGTAAATGAAAAACTGTTTTTT
v_gene: TRBV27; d_gene: -; j_gene: TRBJ1-1; abundance: many; len: 14; CDR3aa: CASRYRVGYTEAFF; CDR3nt: TGTGCCAGCAGATACAGGGTTGGGTACACTGAAGCTTTCTTT
v_gene: TRBV5-1; d_gene: TRBD1; j_gene: TRBJ1-4; abundance: -; len: 14; CDR3aa: CASRTGTANEKLFF; CDR3nt: TGCGCCAGCAGAACCGGGACAGCTAATGAAAAACTGTTTTTT
v_gene: TRBV12-3/TRBV12-4; d_gene: TRBD1; j_gene: TRBJ2-5; abundance: -; len: 16; CDR3aa: CASSLRADRVGETQYF; CDR3nt: TGTGCCAGCAGTTTAAGGGCCGACAGGGTGGGAGAGACCCAGTACTTC
v_gene: TRBV30; d_gene: TRBD1; j_gene: TRBJ2-1; abundance: many; len: 14; CDR3aa: CAWVQGITYNEQFF; CDR3nt: TGTGCCTGGGTACAGGGGATCACCTACAATGAGCAGTTCTTC
v_gene: TRBV10-3; d_gene: TRBD1; j_gene: TRBJ2-3; abundance: few; len: 14; CDR3aa: CAISKDRTTDTQYF; CDR3nt: TGTGCCATCAGTAAGGACAGGACCACAGATACGCAGTATTTT